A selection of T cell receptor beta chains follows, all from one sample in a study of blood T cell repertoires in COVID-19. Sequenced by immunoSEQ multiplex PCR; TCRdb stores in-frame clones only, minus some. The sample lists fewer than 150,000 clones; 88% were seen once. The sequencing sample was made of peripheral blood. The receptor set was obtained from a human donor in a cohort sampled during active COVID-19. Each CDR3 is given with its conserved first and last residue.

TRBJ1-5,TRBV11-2,CASSATGNQPQHF
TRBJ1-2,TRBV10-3,CAISARGGYGYTF
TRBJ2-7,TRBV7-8,CASSLAGQGYEQYF
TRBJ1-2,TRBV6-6,CASSYFQGYTF
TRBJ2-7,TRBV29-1,CSARDRGLSYEQYF
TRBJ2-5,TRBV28,CASSSLPGPSTGRTQYF
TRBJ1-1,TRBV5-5,CASSFSTGNTEAFF
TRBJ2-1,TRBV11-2,CASSVGRDIYNEQFF
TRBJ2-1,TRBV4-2,CASSRGTSAYNEQFF
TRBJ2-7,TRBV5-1,CASSYRTGDYEQYF
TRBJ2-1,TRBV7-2,CASSFSSGGAYNEQFF
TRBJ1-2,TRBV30,CAWSGSGGRGYTF